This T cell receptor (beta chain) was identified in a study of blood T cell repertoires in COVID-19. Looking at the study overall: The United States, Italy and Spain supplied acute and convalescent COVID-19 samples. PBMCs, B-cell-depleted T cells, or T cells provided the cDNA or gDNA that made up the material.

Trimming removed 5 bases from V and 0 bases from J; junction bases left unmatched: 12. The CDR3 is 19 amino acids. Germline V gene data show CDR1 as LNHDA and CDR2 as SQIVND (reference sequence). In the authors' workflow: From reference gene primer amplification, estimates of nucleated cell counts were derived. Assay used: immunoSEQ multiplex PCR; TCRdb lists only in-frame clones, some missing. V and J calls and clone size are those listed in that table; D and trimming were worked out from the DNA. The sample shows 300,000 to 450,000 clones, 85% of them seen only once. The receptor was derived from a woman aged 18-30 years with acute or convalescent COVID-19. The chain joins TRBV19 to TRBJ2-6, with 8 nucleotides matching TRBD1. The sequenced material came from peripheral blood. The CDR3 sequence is CASSFPGDRGDSGANVLTF. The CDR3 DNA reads TGTGCCAGTAGTTTCCCCGGCGACAGGGGCGACTCTGGGGCCAACGTCCTGACTTTC.